Each of the 3 T cell receptor beta chains below was sequenced from the same sample in a study of cytomegalovirus exposure and HLA in healthy donors. This PCR relied on a set of 60 Vbeta primers and 13 Jbeta primers. Profiling relied on immunoSEQ multiplex PCR, and the TCRdb table lists in-frame clones only, not all of them. In the table there are roughly 120,000 clones, around 74% of which are singletons. Sample: PBMCs. The receptor set was obtained from a man aged 55-75 years in good health and CMV-seropositive.

The sample holds a few counts of this clone. The CDR3 coding sequence is TGTGCCAGCAGCCCGACCGGGAGGGTGAGCAATCAGCCCCAGCATTTT. Translated: CASSPTGRVSNQPQHF. V is TRBV11-3 and J is TRBJ1-5; no clear D gene. Looked up from germline, CDR1 is SGHNT and CDR2 is YENEEA. V was shortened by 5 bases and J by 1 base, with 15 bases between the two germline ends. The length of the CDR3 is 16 residues. The entire variable domain, with the rest obtained from reference TRBV11-3 and TRBJ1-5, is as follows: EAGVVQSPRYKIIEKKQPVAFWCNPISGHNTLYWYLQNLGQGPELLIRYENEEAVDDSQLPKDRFSAERLKGVDSTLKIQPAELGDSAVYLCASSPTGRVSNQPQHFGDGTRLSIL.

This clone has a handful of counts. The chain uses TRBV9 and TRBJ2-7; D might be TRBD1 (6 bases). Germline V gene lookup returns CDR1 SGDLS and CDR2 YYNGEE. CDR3 length: 14 residues. V lost 0 bases and J 6 bases, leaving 13 bases between the germline ends. CDR3 in amino acids: CASSVATGWGEQYF. CDR3 DNA sequence: TGTGCCAGCAGCGTAGCTACAGGGTGGGGCGAGCAGTACTTC.

This chain connects TRBV10-3 to TRBJ2-3; 10 nucleotides align to TRBD2. The J segment lost 3 bases and the V segment lost 11 bases, leaving 8 bases of the junction unmatched. Per germline, CDR1 ENHRY and CDR2 SYGVKD. The CDR3 sequence is 14 residues long. CDR3 in DNA: TGTGCCGTCCTAGCGGGAGTAACGACAGATACGCAGTATTTT. Translated, it gives CAVLAGVTTDTQYF.